A single sample is the source of the 25 T cell receptor beta chains below, sequenced in a study of CD8 T cells in ankylosing spondylitis. Points from the study as a whole: Characteristic of ankylosing spondylitis blood, it appeared, was a TCR beta motif comprising several highly homologous variants.

TCRdb reanalysed the 5' RACE reads using MiXCR and keeps one entry per CDR3 protein. The data contain about 800,000 distinct CDR3 sequences, 10% to 15% of them singletons. Antigens of these TCRs are unknown. Sequences were obtained from blood, either unsorted or a sorted T cell fraction (not recorded which). The source of these receptors is a male donor with ankylosing spondylitis.

Regarding this clonotype: The junction departs from germline at one end; a sequencing error may be responsible. The chain has TRBV7-7 and TRBJ2-5; D could derive from TRBD1 or TRBD2 (5 bases each). This CDR3 has 15 amino acids. Germline V lookup: CDR1 SSHAT, CDR2 FNYEAQ (reference sequence). The CDR3 nucleotides read TGTGCTAGCAGCTTATACGGGTTTGGGGGAGAGACCCAGTACTTC. Protein product: CASSLYGFGGETQYF.

The V call is TRBV6-2 or TRBV6-3, the J call TRBJ2-5; 8 nucleotides line up with TRBD1. The CDR3 totals 13 residues. The junction had 5 bases not matched to a gene; V was cut back by 8 bases and J by 3 bases. Germline assignment: CDR1 MNHEY and CDR2 SVGEGT. The CDR3, as DNA: TGTGCCAGCCGACGGACAGGGAAAGAGACCCAGTACTTC. Encoded protein: CASRRTGKETQYF.

The chain has TRBV5-1 and TRBJ2-7; 7 bases are a match to TRBD1. The J segment lost 6 bases and the V segment lost 1 base, leaving 10 bases of the junction unmatched. This CDR3 has 15 residues. Germline CDR1 SGHRS, CDR2 YFSETQ. The CDR3, as DNA: TGCGCCAGCAGCTTGTACAGGGGAGTTATAGGCGAGCAGTACTTC. Protein product: CASSLYRGVIGEQYF.

The rearrangement links TRBV2 to TRBJ2-1; D is perhaps TRBD1 (6 bases). Germline loops: CDR1 SNHLY, CDR2 FYNNEI. The CDR3 is made up of 14 amino acids. Trimming removed 1 base from V and 10 bases from J, with 14 bases in between. The CDR3 loop is CASSEGRGQREQFF. Written as DNA, the CDR3 is TGTGCCAGCAGTGAAGGGCGAGGACAGCGGGAGCAGTTCTTC.

This clonotype was observed a handful of times. The chain employs TRBV7-2 and TRBJ2-2; D not certain. Germline V gene lookup returns CDR1 SGHTA and CDR2 FQGNSA. CDR3 size: 14 residues. Trimming shortened V by 2 bases and J by 4 bases, and 8 bases separated the two germline ends. CDR3 amino acids: CASSLMGRTGELFF. The CDR3 bases are TGTGCCAGCAGCTTAATGGGTCGCACCGGGGAGCTGTTTTTT.

This clonotype was picked up a small number of times. The chain links TRBV5-1 to TRBJ2-3; possibly TRBD1 for D (6 bases). V shed 3 bases and J shed 0 bases, with 14 bases lying between them. This CDR3 has 16 amino acids. CDR1 is SGHRS, CDR2 YFSETQ, per germline. CDR3 protein: CASSWTGTTSTDTQYF. CDR3 nucleotide sequence: TGCGCCAGCAGCTGGACCGGGACAACTAGCACAGATACGCAGTATTTT.

This clonotype was observed a handful of times. The V and J genes are TRBV12-3 or TRBV12-4 and TRBJ2-7; no firm D call. Trimming took 2 bases from V and 6 from J, leaving 17 bases between them. This CDR3 region has 15 residues. CDR3 sequence: CASSLPPTDSGEQYF. DNA of the CDR3: TGTGCCAGCAGTTTACCCCCGACCGATTCCGGCGAGCAGTACTTC.

The CDR3 spells CSAKTGRKASYEQYF. The CDR3 bases are TGCAGTGCTAAGACGGGACGGAAAGCCTCCTACGAGCAGTACTTC. The V call is TRBV20-1, the J call TRBJ2-7, with D perhaps matching TRBD1 or TRBD2 (5 bases each). V gave up 4 bases and J gave up 0 bases, with 16 bases separating them. Germline V CDR1 and CDR2: DFQATT, SNEGSKA (reference sequence). The CDR3 has 15 amino acids.

This chain joins TRBV20-1 and TRBJ1-5, with a weak D call TRBD1 (5 bases). The V gene lost 3 bases and the J gene lost 7 bases, with 10 bases spanning the gap. Germline CDR1 DFQATT, CDR2 SNEGSKA (reference sequence). This CDR3 has 12 residues. This CDR3 is CSASVAGQPQHF. The CDR3 region has the DNA TGCAGTGCTAGCGTGGCAGGGCAGCCCCAGCATTTT.

The chain joins TRBV7-2 to TRBJ2-7, with TRBD2 matching over 15 bases. The CDR3 runs to 16 residues. After removal of 5 bases from V and 5 bases from J, the junction contained 7 bases not matched to a gene. CDR1 is SGHTA, CDR2 FQGNSA, per germline. CDR3 DNA: TGTGCCAGCAGCCTGGGACTAGCGGGAGGATTCGACGAGCAGTACTTC. Translation gives CASSLGLAGGFDEQYF.

This clonotype was recorded at least ten times. J is TRBJ2-7 and V is TRBV29-1, with D possibly matching TRBD1 (6 bases). V was trimmed by 5 bases and J by 0 bases, leaving 14 bases between them. Germline V lookup: CDR1 SQVTM, CDR2 ANQGSEA. This CDR3 is built from 14 residues. The CDR3 here is CSVYTTGRSYEQYF. The CDR3 bases are TGCAGCGTTTATACGACAGGCCGCTCCTACGAGCAGTACTTC.

There are a few counts of this clonotype. This chain joins TRBV6-6 and TRBJ2-7, with a possible D match to TRBD1 (6 bases). The CDR3 is 12 residues long. Trimming pared 10 bases from V and 2 bases from J, leaving 12 bases between. Germline CDR1 is MNHNY and CDR2 is SVGAGI (reference sequence). The CDR3: CATTGSTYEQYF. The CDR3 nucleotides are TGTGCCACGACAGGATCGACCTACGAGCAGTACTTC.

The chain links TRBV20-1 to TRBJ2-5; the match to TRBD2 covers 8 bases. This CDR3 comprises 12 residues. Germline CDR1 and CDR2: DFQATT and SNEGSKA (reference sequence). For the CDR3, the DNA is TGCAGCGCAAACATAAGGCCGGGGGGGCAGTACTTC. Translating it yields CSANIRPGGQYF.

This clonotype was counted a few times. The V call is TRBV4-1, the J call TRBJ2-1, with 8 bases matching TRBD2. The length of the CDR3 is 20 residues. V lost 1 base and J lost 0; bases outside the gene matches: 14. Germline V gene sequence: CDR1 MGHRA, CDR2 YSYEKL. This CDR3 reads CASSQGSGRGRRSSYNEQFF. The CDR3 DNA follows: TGCGCCAGCAGCCAAGGAAGCGGGAGAGGTCGAAGGAGCTCCTACAATGAGCAGTTCTTC.

The chain carries TRBV27 and TRBJ2-3, with D hard to call. Germline values: CDR1 MNHEY, CDR2 SMNVEV (reference sequence). The CDR3 runs 15 residues. Trimming left V 5 bases short and J 3 bases short, with 15 bases between. The CDR3 reads CASSPTPKKTDTQYF. The CDR3 nucleotides read TGTGCCAGCAGTCCGACGCCAAAAAAGACAGATACGCAGTATTTT.

The genes are TRBV4-3 and TRBJ2-1; 10 bases fit TRBD1. The CDR3 runs to 16 residues. Trimming took 0 bases from V and 3 from J; bases not matched to a gene: 2. The germline V gene has CDR1 LGHNA and CDR2 YSLEER. The CDR3 DNA reads as TGCGCCAGCAGCCAAGACTGGGACAGGGGCTACAATGAGCAGTTCTTC. It codes for CASSQDWDRGYNEQFF.

The chain has TRBV5-1 and TRBJ2-2; D ambiguous. The ends were cut back, 2 bases at V and 1 base at J, with 9 bases in the middle. Germline CDR1 reads SGHRS; CDR2 reads YFSETQ. This CDR3 contains 15 residues. DNA of the CDR3: TGCGCCAGCAGCTTCTGGCCAGTGAACACCGGGGAGCTGTTTTTT. Translated: CASSFWPVNTGELFF.

This clonotype showed up just once. The CDR3 loop is CASSPQRLFLQETQYF. The CDR3 DNA follows: TGTGCCAGCAGCCCCCAGCGACTCTTTCTACAAGAGACCCAGTACTTC. V and J are TRBV5-6 and TRBJ2-5; D unresolved. V lost 4 bases and J 2 bases, leaving 18 bases between the germline ends. This CDR3 has 16 amino acids. Germline-derived CDR1 and CDR2 are SGHDT and YYEEEE.

The chain links TRBV30 to TRBJ2-1; D is perhaps TRBD2 (7 bases). The germline CDR1 and CDR2 sequences are GTSNPN and SVGIG (reference sequence). This CDR3 is 13 amino acids long. Trimming left V 4 bases short and J 9 bases short, with 16 bases between. Here the CDR3 reads CAWNPGGYREQFF. CDR3 coding DNA: TGTGCCTGGAATCCGGGGGGCTATCGTGAGCAGTTCTTC. Looking up the rest from reference TRBV30 and TRBJ2-1 gives the full variable domain: SQTIHQWPATLVQPVGSPLSLECTVEGTSNPNLYWYRQAAGRGLQLLFYSVGIGQISSEVPQNLSASRPQDRQFILSSKKLLLSDSGFYLCAWNPGGYREQFFGPGTRLTVL.

This clonotype was observed a few times. The chain couples TRBV27 to TRBJ1-2, with 8 bases lining up with TRBD1. This CDR3 region has 14 residues. Germline lookup yields CDR1 MNHEY and CDR2 SMNVEV (reference sequence). V lost 4 bases and J lost 6; bases outside the gene matches: 7. CDR3 DNA: TGTGCCAGCAGTTACGGGACAGGTCGGGATGGCTACACCTTC. Amino acids: CASSYGTGRDGYTF.

This clonotype was observed a few times. V usage is TRBV6-5 and J usage is TRBJ2-1; 8 bases map to TRBD2. The CDR3 runs to 16 residues. V trimming: 5 bases; J trimming: 5 bases; junction bases outside the gene matches: 11. Germline assignment: CDR1 MNHEY and CDR2 SVGAGI. The CDR3 protein is CASSHRGAGANNEQFF. DNA for the CDR3: TGTGCCAGCAGTCACCGGGGAGCGGGGGCTAACAATGAGCAGTTCTTC.

This clonotype was counted at least ten times. The chain has TRBV29-1 and TRBJ2-7, with no clear D. The germline gives CDR1 SQVTM, CDR2 ANQGSEA. V shed 4 bases and J shed 5 bases, with 12 bases lying between them. This CDR3 region has 12 residues. CDR3 nucleotide sequence: TGCAGCGTTGTCAGTGGGTTCGACGAGCAGTACTTC. Protein sequence: CSVVSGFDEQYF.

The chain is built from TRBV5-1 and TRBJ2-2; 12 nucleotides align to TRBD2. This CDR3 spans 15 amino acids. The germline gives CDR1 SGHRS, CDR2 YFSETQ. Trimming removed 3 bases from V and 5 bases from J; junction bases left unmatched: 2. The CDR3 DNA follows: TGCGCCAGCAGCTGGGGGACTAGCGGGACCGGGGAGCTGTTTTTT. This sequence encodes CASSWGTSGTGELFF.

Many counts were recorded for this clonotype. The chain's CDR3 is CASSQDRGAGANEKLFF. DNA for the CDR3: TGCGCCAGCAGCCAAGACCGCGGGGCAGGGGCTAATGAAAAACTGTTTTTT. The chain uses TRBV4-3 and TRBJ1-4; a possible D gene is TRBD1 (6 bases). Trimming removed 0 bases at V and 3 bases at J, with 14 bases between. Germline assignment: CDR1 LGHNA and CDR2 YSLEER. CDR3 length equals 17 residues.

The chain recombines TRBV12-5 with TRBJ2-1; weak D call: TRBD2 (6 bases). Germline assignment: CDR1 LGHNT and CDR2 FRNRAP. The CDR3 loop spans 13 amino acids. Trimming left V 6 bases short and J 7 bases short, with 13 bases between. CDR3 amino acids: CASGVLAKNEQFF. The DNA of the CDR3 is TGTGCTAGTGGAGTCCTAGCGAAGAATGAGCAGTTCTTC.